This T cell receptor beta chain comes out of a study of T cell responses to AZD1222 COVID-19 vaccine. Germline-derived CDR1 and CDR2 are MNHEY and SMNVEV (reference sequence). The CDR3 covers 16 residues. The V segment lost 5 bases and the J segment 4 bases; nucleotides outside the gene matches: 8. Sequencing used immunoSEQ multiplex PCR; TCRdb keeps in-frame clones, though not all of them. The table records fewer than 90,000 clones, over 80% of them present only once. The TCR was taken from an adult who received the AZD1222 COVID-19 vaccine. The sample was peripheral blood, taken 28 days after the second AZD1222 dose. J is TRBJ2-2 and V is TRBV27; TRBD2 agrees at 9 bases. The CDR3 region has the DNA TGTGCCAGCAGTCTTAGCGGGAGCGGGTCCACCGGGGAGCTGTTTTTT. This translates into CASSLSGSGSTGELFF.